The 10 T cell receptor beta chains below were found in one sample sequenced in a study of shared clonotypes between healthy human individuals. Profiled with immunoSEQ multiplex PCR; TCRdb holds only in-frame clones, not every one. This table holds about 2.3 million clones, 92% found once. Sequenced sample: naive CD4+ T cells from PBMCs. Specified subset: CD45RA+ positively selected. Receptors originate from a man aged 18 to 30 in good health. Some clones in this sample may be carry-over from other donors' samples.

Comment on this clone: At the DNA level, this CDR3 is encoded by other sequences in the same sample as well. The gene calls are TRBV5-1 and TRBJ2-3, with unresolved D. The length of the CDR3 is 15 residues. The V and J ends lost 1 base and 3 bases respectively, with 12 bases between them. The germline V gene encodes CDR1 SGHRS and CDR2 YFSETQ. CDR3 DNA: TGCGCCAGCAGCTTGAGCCCAGTAGGGACAGATACGCAGTATTTT. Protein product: CASSLSPVGTDTQYF.

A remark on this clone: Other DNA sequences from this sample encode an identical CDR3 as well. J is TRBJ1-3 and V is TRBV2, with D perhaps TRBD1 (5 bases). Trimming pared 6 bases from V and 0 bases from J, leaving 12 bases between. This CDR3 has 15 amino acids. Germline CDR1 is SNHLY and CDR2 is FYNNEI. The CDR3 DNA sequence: TGTGCCAGCAGGCGCGGGGACCACTCTGGAAACACCATATATTTT. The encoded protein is CASRRGDHSGNTIYF.

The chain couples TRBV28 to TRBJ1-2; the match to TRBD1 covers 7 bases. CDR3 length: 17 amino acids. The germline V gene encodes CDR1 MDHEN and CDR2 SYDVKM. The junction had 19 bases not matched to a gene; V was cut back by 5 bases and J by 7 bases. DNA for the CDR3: TGTGCCAGCAGTCCCGGGACAGTCCAGGGGCTCGGTGGTGGCTACACCTTC. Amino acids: CASSPGTVQGLGGGYTF.

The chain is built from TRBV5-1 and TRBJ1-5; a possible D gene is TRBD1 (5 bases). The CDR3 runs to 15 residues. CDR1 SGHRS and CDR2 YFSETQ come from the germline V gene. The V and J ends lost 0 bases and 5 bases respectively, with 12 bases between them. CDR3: CASSLGSGGHQPQHF. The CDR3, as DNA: TGCGCCAGCAGCTTGGGGAGCGGGGGTCATCAGCCCCAGCATTTT.

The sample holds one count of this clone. The CDR3 DNA sequence: TGCAGCGTTCAATCAGGGACCTCTGGAAACACCATATATTTT. It yields the protein CSVQSGTSGNTIYF. The V gene is TRBV29-1, the J gene TRBJ1-3; possible D gene TRBD1, 5 bases. CDR1 and CDR2 (germline): SQVTM, ANQGSEA. The CDR3 sequence is 14 residues long. V lost 5 bases and J lost 0, with 11 bases in between.

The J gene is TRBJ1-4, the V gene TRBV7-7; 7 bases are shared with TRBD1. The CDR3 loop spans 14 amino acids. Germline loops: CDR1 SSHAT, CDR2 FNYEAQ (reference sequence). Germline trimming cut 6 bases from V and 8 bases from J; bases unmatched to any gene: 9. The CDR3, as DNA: TGTGCCAGCAGTAGTACAGGGGTGGGAGAAAAACTGTTTTTT. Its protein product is CASSSTGVGEKLFF.

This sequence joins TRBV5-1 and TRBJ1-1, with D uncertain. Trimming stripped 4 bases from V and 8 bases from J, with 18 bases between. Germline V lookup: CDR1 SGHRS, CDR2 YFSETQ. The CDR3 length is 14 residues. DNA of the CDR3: TGCGCCAGCAGCCCCCTCGGGCCCTCCACCGAAGCTTTCTTT. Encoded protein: CASSPLGPSTEAFF.

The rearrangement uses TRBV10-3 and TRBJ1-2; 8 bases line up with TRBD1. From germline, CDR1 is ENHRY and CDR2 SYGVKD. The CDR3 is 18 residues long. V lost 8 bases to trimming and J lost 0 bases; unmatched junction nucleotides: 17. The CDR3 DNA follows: TGTGCCATCGCTCAAAATCGGGAGACAGGGGCCACTAACTATGGCTACACCTTC. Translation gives CAIAQNRETGATNYGYTF.

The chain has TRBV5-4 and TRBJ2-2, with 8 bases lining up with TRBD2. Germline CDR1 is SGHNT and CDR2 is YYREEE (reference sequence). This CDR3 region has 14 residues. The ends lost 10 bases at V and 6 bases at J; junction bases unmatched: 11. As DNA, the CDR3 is TGTGCCGGATCGGGGGGGTTTAGGTCCGGGGAGCTGTTTTTT. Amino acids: CAGSGGFRSGELFF.

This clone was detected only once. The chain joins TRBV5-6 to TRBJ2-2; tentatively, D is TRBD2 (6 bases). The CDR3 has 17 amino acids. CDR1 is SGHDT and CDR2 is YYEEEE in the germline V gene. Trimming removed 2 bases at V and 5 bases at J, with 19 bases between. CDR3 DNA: TGTGCCAGCAGCTTCCCTCCTGCGGGAACGACTACCGGGGAGCTGTTTTTT. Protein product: CASSFPPAGTTTGELFF.